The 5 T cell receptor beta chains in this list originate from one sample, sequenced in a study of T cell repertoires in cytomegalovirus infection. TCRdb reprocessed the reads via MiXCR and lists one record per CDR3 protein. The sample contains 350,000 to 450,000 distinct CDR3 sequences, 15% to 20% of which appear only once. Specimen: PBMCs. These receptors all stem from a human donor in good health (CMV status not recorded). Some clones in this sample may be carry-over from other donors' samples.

The CDR3: CSARPISGGANEQFF. In DNA form, the CDR3 reads TGCAGTGCTAGGCCCATCAGCGGGGGGGCCAATGAGCAGTTCTTC. The chain employs TRBV20-1 and TRBJ2-1, with 10 positions matching TRBD2. Germline V gene lookup returns CDR1 DFQATT and CDR2 SNEGSKA (reference sequence). The junction had 8 bases not matched to a gene; V was cut back by 3 bases and J by 6 bases. The CDR3 is made up of 15 amino acids.

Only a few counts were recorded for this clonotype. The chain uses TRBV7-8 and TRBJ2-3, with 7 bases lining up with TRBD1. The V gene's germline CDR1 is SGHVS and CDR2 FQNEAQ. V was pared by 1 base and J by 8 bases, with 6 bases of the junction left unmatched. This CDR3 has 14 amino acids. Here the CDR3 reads CASSLVRTGSTQYF. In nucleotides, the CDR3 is TGTGCCAGCAGCTTAGTAAGGACAGGCAGTACGCAGTATTTT. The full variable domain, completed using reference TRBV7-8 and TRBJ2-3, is GAGVSQSPRYKVAKRGQDVALRCDPISGHVSLFWYQQALGQGPEFLTYFQNEAQLDKSGLPSDRFFAERPEGSVSTLKIQRTQQEDSAVYLCASSLVRTGSTQYFGPGTRLTVL.

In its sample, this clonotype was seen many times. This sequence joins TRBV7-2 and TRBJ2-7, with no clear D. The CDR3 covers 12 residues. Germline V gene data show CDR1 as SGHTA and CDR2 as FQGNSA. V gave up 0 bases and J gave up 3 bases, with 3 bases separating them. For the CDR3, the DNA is TGTGCCAGCAGCTTAGCGGACTACGAGCAGTACTTC. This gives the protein CASSLADYEQYF.

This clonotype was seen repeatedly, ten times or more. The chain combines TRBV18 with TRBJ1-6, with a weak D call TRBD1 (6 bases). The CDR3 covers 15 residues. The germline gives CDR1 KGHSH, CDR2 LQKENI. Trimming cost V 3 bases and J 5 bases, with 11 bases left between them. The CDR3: CASSPRAGDNSPLHF. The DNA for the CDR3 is TGTGCCAGCTCACCTCGTGCAGGGGATAATTCACCCCTCCACTTT.

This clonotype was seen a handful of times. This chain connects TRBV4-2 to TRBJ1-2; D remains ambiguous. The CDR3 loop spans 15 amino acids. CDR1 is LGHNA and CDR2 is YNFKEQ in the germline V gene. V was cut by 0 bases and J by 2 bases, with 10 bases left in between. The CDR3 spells CASSQDFGGNYGYTF. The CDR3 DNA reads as TGTGCCAGCAGCCAAGATTTTGGAGGGAACTATGGCTACACCTTC.